This TCR beta chain was sequenced in a study of breast tumors, draining lymph nodes, adjacent tissues. Samples came from axillary lymph nodes draining the breast cancer. MiXCR was run by TCRdb on the multiplex PCR reads, yielding one entry per CDR3 protein. In the table there are 200,000 or so distinct CDR3 sequences, approximately 30% of which are singletons. In its sample, this clonotype was seen a few times. Its antigen is not known. Study findings and constraints: Luminal-like breast cancer showed significantly greater tumor-nontumor repertoire similarity than basal-like breast cancer did.

The clonotype originates from a female donor with breast cancer. Some clones in this sample may be carry-over from other donors' samples. Input material: axillary lymph node tissue.

CDR3 DNA sequence: TGTGCCAGCAGGCAAAGGGACAGGCTCTACGAGCAGTACTTC. As protein: CASRQRDRLYEQYF. V usage is TRBV6-1 and J usage is TRBJ2-7, with 8 positions matching TRBD1. In germline, CDR1 is MNHNS, CDR2 SASEGT. V lost 6 bases to trimming and J lost 3 bases; unmatched junction nucleotides: 7. The CDR3 loop spans 14 amino acids.